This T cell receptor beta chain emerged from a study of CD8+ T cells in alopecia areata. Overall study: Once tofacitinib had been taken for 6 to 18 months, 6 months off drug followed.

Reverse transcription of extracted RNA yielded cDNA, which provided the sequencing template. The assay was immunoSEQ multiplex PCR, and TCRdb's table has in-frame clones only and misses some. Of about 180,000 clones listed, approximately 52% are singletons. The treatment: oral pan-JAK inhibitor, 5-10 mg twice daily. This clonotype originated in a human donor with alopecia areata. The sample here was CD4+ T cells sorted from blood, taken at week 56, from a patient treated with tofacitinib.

Here the CDR3 reads CASSTDRGSGYTF. CDR3 nucleotide sequence: TGTGCCAGCAGTACGGACAGGGGAAGTGGCTACACCTTC. The chain employs TRBV6-5 and TRBJ1-2, with TRBD1 identical over 9 bases. The CDR3 covers 13 residues. V lost 5 bases to trimming and J lost 7 bases; unmatched junction nucleotides: 5. Germline V gives CDR1 MNHEY, CDR2 SVGAGI.